Sequencing of this TCR beta chain was carried out in a study of blood T cell repertoires in COVID-19. In the study overall: The study drew acute and convalescent COVID-19 samples from the United States, Italy and Spain. PBMCs, B-cell-depleted T cells, or T cells provided the cDNA or gDNA that made up the material.

This CDR3 has 14 residues. From germline, CDR1 is MDHEN and CDR2 SYDVKM. V dropped 5 bases and J dropped 2 bases, with 12 bases sitting between them. Authors' processing steps: Reference gene primer amplification gave estimated nucleated cell counts. Sequencing used immunoSEQ multiplex PCR; TCRdb keeps in-frame clones, though not all of them. V and J calls and clone size are copied from that table; D and trimming were computed from the DNA. The sample has approximately 260,000 clones; 65% to 80% are singletons. The clonotype originates from a middle-aged woman with active or convalescent COVID-19. The rearrangement joins TRBV28 to TRBJ1-2; no clear D. The sample was peripheral blood. CDR3 sequence: CASSLLGANYGYTF. CDR3 DNA: TGTGCCAGCAGTCTCCTCGGTGCAAACTATGGCTACACCTTC.